Shown below are 2 T cell receptor beta chains from a single sample sequenced in a study of cytomegalovirus exposure and HLA in healthy donors. The PCR was carried out with 60 Vbeta primers and 13 Jbeta primers. The repertoire was sequenced with immunoSEQ multiplex PCR; TCRdb's copy has only in-frame clones and lacks some. This sample's clone table lists approximately 37,000 clones. The sample was PBMCs. Receptors originate from a man aged 35 to 55 in good health and CMV-seropositive.

The chain has TRBV6-5 and TRBJ1-1; maybe TRBD1 (5 bases). The germline gives CDR1 MNHEY, CDR2 SVGAGI. Trimming pared 6 bases from V and 4 bases from J, leaving 18 bases between. The CDR3 runs to 15 residues. The CDR3 region is CASSLTGGTGTEAFF. The CDR3 DNA sequence: TGTGCCAGCAGCCTGACGGGAGGGACGGGCACTGAAGCTTTCTTT.

The gene calls are TRBV11-2 and TRBJ2-2; D remains ambiguous. V was shortened by 1 base and J by 6 bases, with 6 bases between the two germline ends. This CDR3 comprises 13 residues. Germline-derived CDR1 and CDR2 are SGHAT and FQNNGV. The CDR3: CASSLAPPGELFF. The CDR3 bases are TGTGCCAGCAGCTTAGCTCCCCCCGGGGAGCTGTTTTTT.